The 20 T cell receptor beta chains presented below share a single source sample, sequenced in a study of blood T cell repertoires in COVID-19 (TCRdb year 2020). Receptors were amplified or captured by the immunoSEQ multiplex PCR assay. The immuneACCESS repertoire file appears here via TCRdb, limited to in-frame rearrangements. These files lack a portion of the clones; in checked studies, under half of the deficit traces to unresolved V genes, and the cause of the others is not known. This sample gives more than 200,000 clones in total; around 83% of them show up just once. The ten largest clones take up approximately 8.6% of the sample. The sequencing sample was made of peripheral blood. These receptors were obtained from a man aged 35 to 55 with active or convalescent COVID-19.

This rearrangement joins TRBV7-2 to TRBJ1-2, with 7 bases that match TRBD1. With V trimmed by 5 bases and J by 4 bases, 10 bases remained unmatched. The CDR3 runs 15 residues. Germline CDR1 is SGHTA and CDR2 is FQGNSA. In nucleotides, the CDR3 is TGTGCCAGCAGCGGAGGGGTAGGGGGCGGCTATGGCTACACCTTC. It codes for CASSGGVGGGYGYTF.

The CDR3, as DNA: TGTGCCACCTCGGGACAGGGGAACACTGAAGCTTTCTTT. Encoded protein: CATSGQGNTEAFF. The chain uses TRBV19 and TRBJ1-1; 9 positions agree with TRBD1. Trimming at V came to 10 bases and at J to 1 base, leaving 4 bases not matched to a gene. The germline gives CDR1 LNHDA, CDR2 SQIVND (reference sequence). The CDR3 loop spans 13 amino acids.

The CDR3 loop reads CASSQVRGGTEAFF. DNA for the CDR3: TGTGCCAGCAGCCAAGTTAGGGGAGGCACTGAAGCTTTCTTT. The chain uses TRBV3-1 (or the pseudogene TRBV3-2) and TRBJ1-1, with D tentatively TRBD1 (5 bases). The CDR3 totals 14 residues. Germline lookup yields CDR1 LGHDT and CDR2 YNNKEL (reference sequence). V was pared by 1 base and J by 4 bases, with 10 bases between.

The chain couples TRBV30 to TRBJ1-1; tentatively, D is TRBD1 (6 bases). Germline lookup yields CDR1 GTSNPN and CDR2 SVGIG (reference sequence). This CDR3 has 12 amino acids. V lost 3 bases to trimming and J lost 10 bases, with 15 bases between them. CDR3: CAWSETGLRAFF. Written as DNA, the CDR3 is TGTGCCTGGAGCGAAACAGGGCTACGAGCTTTCTTT.

In DNA, the CDR3 is TGTGCCAGCAGCTTTCCGGGACAGGGGGTTAAAAACATTCAGTACTTC. Encoded protein: CASSFPGQGVKNIQYF. The rearrangement links TRBV5-4 to TRBJ2-4; 11 positions agree with TRBD1. V was pared by 2 bases and J by 4 bases, with 5 bases of the junction left unmatched. This CDR3 spans 16 amino acids. Germline values: CDR1 SGHNT, CDR2 YYREEE (reference sequence).

This clone was detected ten times or more. The chain recombines TRBV4-1 with TRBJ2-7; 13 nucleotides agree with TRBD2. Per germline, CDR1 MGHRA and CDR2 YSYEKL. This CDR3 contains 20 residues. V shed 0 bases and J 3 bases; nucleotides not matched to a gene: 14. The CDR3 DNA sequence: TGCGCCAGCAGCCAAGACCCACACAGGACTAGCGGGAGAGGCGGCTACGAGCAGTACTTC. This encodes CASSQDPHRTSGRGGYEQYF.

The V call is TRBV9, the J call TRBJ1-3; D uncertain. Germline values: CDR1 SGDLS, CDR2 YYNGEE. Trimming removed 4 bases at V and 0 bases at J, with 11 bases between. The CDR3 covers 15 residues. The CDR3 region is CASSFSPSSGNTIYF. The CDR3 DNA follows: TGTGCCAGCAGCTTCTCCCCTTCCTCTGGAAACACCATATATTTT.

The V call is TRBV21-1, the J call TRBJ2-7; the table calls TRBD2, which could not be checked here. TRBV21-1 is assigned pseudogene status. The length of the CDR3 is 12 residues. CDR3 amino acids: CASSSPPYEQYF. The CDR3, as DNA: TGTGCCAGCAGTAGCCCCCCCTACGAGCAGTACTTC.

In regard to this clone: The same CDR3 also results from other DNA sequences found in this sample. CDR3 loop: CAWSVRGNEQFF. The CDR3 region has the DNA TGTGCCTGGAGTGTAAGGGGCAATGAGCAGTTCTTC. The chain links TRBV30 to TRBJ2-1; possibly TRBD1 for D (5 bases). The CDR3 runs 12 residues. CDR1 is GTSNPN, CDR2 SVGIG, per germline (reference sequence). V was cut by 0 bases and J by 6 bases, with 6 bases left in between.

The rearrangement uses TRBV4-2 and TRBJ2-5; D is ambiguous. Germline CDR1 is LGHNA and CDR2 is YNFKEQ. The CDR3 loop spans 15 amino acids. V lost 0 bases and J lost 0, with 8 bases in between. The CDR3 DNA follows: TGTGCCAGCAGCCAAGATAACACATACCAAGAGACCCAGTACTTC. This codes for CASSQDNTYQETQYF.

In this sample, this clone turned up once. The sample has other DNA sequences that encode this CDR3 too. The gene calls are TRBV6-2 or TRBV6-3 and TRBJ1-2; the D is unclear. The CDR3 has 13 residues. Germline V gene data show CDR1 as MNHEY and CDR2 as SVGEGT. V was cut by 2 bases and J by 8 bases, with 12 bases left in between. The chain's CDR3 is CASSYRGAEGYTF. CDR3 coding DNA: TGTGCCAGCAGTTACCGCGGTGCGGAAGGCTACACCTTC.

The chain carries TRBV5-6 and TRBJ2-7; TRBD2 aligns across 15 bases. This CDR3 has 14 amino acids. CDR1 is SGHDT, CDR2 YYEEEE, per germline. The V gene end was trimmed by 3 bases and the J gene end by 6 bases; junction bases not matched to a gene: 1. CDR3 nucleotides: TGTGCCAGCAGCTGGACTAGCGGGAGGGTCGAGCAGTACTTC. It yields the protein CASSWTSGRVEQYF.

The chain combines TRBV7-2 with TRBJ2-1, with D perhaps TRBD2 (5 bases). Deletions cut 3 bases from V and 5 bases from J, with 14 bases between. Germline assignment: CDR1 SGHTA and CDR2 FQGNSA. The CDR3 is 15 amino acids. This CDR3 reads CASSLSLADNNEQFF. DNA for the CDR3: TGTGCCAGCAGCTTGAGTCTAGCAGATAACAATGAGCAGTTCTTC.

This chain links TRBV3-1 (or the pseudogene TRBV3-2) with TRBJ1-2; tentative D call: TRBD1 (6 bases). V was cut by 3 bases and J by 4 bases, with 12 bases left in between. The germline gives CDR1 LGHDT, CDR2 YNNKEL (reference sequence). The CDR3 spans 14 residues. The CDR3 here is CASSHLGQSYGYTF. CDR3 nucleotide sequence: TGTGCCAGCAGCCATCTTGGACAGTCCTATGGCTACACCTTC.

J is TRBJ2-7 and V is TRBV19; TRBD1 matches at 8 bases. Unmatched junction bases numbered 18, after V lost 5 bases and J lost 3 bases. This CDR3 has 18 amino acids. From germline, CDR1 is LNHDA and CDR2 SQIVND (reference sequence). CDR3 loop: CASSASRGRRWNYYEQYF. The CDR3 coding sequence is TGTGCCAGTAGTGCCTCCAGGGGGCGTCGGTGGAATTACTACGAGCAGTACTTC.

The rearrangement links TRBV27 to TRBJ2-2; 7 positions match TRBD1. The CDR3 totals 15 residues. With 3 bases clipped from V and 5 bases from J, the junction kept 6 bases outside the gene matches. Per germline, CDR1 MNHEY and CDR2 SMNVEV (reference sequence). In DNA form, the CDR3 reads TGTGCCAGCAGTTTCTCGGCAGGGGGTACCGGGGAGCTGTTTTTT. Its translation is CASSFSAGGTGELFF.

The chain has TRBV18 and TRBJ2-1; 9 bases agree with TRBD2. Germline CDR1 reads KGHSH; CDR2 reads LQKENI. V was clipped by 3 bases and J by 4 bases; unmatched bases: 7. The CDR3 is 16 amino acids. The CDR3 loop is CASSPRAGGIYNEQFF. In nucleotides, the CDR3 is TGTGCCAGCTCACCGCGGGCGGGGGGGATTTACAATGAGCAGTTCTTC.

The V and J genes are TRBV28 and TRBJ2-1; 7 bases are a match to TRBD2. This CDR3 is 12 amino acids long. Germline CDR1 and CDR2: MDHEN and SYDVKM. Trimming at V came to 5 bases and at J to 10 bases, leaving 5 bases not matched to a gene. CDR3 in DNA: TGTGCCAGCAGTAGAACTAGCGCCGAGCAGTTCTTC. The encoded protein is CASSRTSAEQFF.

For the CDR3, the DNA is TGTGCCAGCAGTTTGGGGGGTAAGAACACTGAAGCTTTCTTT. Translated, it gives CASSLGGKNTEAFF. This sequence joins TRBV28 and TRBJ1-1; possibly TRBD1 for D (5 bases). V lost 3 bases, J lost 1 base, and 9 bases lay in between. The CDR3 extends over 14 amino acids. Looked up from germline, CDR1 is MDHEN and CDR2 is SYDVKM. The complete variable domain, with remaining parts taken from reference TRBV28 and TRBJ1-1, reads DVKVTQSSRYLVKRTGEKVFLECVQDMDHENMFWYRQDPGLGLRLIYFSYDVKMKEKGDIPEGYSVSREKKERFSLILESASTNQTSMYLCASSLGGKNTEAFFGQGTRLTVV.

The chain couples TRBV7-2 to TRBJ2-5, with 7 bases lining up with TRBD2. V was clipped by 4 bases and J by 3 bases; unmatched bases: 11. The length of the CDR3 is 16 residues. Germline CDR1 SGHTA, CDR2 FQGNSA. DNA of the CDR3: TGTGCCAGCAGCTCAAACCGGGACTACATTAAAGAGACCCAGTACTTC. Amino acids: CASSSNRDYIKETQYF.